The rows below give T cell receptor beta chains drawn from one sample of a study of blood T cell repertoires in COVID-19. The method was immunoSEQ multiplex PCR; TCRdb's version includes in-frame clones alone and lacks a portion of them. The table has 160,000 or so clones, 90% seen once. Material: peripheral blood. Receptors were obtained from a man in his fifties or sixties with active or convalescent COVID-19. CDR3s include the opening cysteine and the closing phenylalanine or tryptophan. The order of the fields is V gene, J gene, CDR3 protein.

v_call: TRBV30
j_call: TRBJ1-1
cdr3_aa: CAWSLRVPINTEAFF

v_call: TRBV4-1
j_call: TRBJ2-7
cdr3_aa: CASSHPTSGTSYEQYF

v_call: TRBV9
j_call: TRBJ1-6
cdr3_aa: CASSARRAVNSPLHF

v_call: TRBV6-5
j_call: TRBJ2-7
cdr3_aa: CASSYAWGGSYEQYF

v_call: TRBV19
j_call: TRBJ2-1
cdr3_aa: CASSTAGNHNEQFF

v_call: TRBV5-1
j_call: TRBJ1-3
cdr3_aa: CASSSGQSSGNTIYF

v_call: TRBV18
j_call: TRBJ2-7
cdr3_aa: CASSQTERYEQYF

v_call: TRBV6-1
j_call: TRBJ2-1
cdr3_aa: CASSEEFWASGGREQFF

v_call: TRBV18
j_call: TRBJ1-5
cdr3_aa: CASSPTGSPKPQHF

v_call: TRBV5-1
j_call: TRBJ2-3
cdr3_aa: CASSPGQGADTQYF

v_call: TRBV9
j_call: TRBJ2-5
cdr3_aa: CASSPYGGRYQETQYF

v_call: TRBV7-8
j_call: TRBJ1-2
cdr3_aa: CASSYEQGQYGYTF

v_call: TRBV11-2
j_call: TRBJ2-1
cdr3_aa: CASSLDLTGGTNEQFF

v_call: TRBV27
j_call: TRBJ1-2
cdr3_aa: CASSNLDKNYGYTF

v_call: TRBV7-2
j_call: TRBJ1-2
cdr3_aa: CASSLWQNYGYTF

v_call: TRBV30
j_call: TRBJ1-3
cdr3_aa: CAWSVAVPISGNTIYF

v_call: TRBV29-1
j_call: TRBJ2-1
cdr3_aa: CSVEGTSGRLYEQFF

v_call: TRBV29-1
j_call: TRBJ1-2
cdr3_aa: CSLDRDRVGGYTF

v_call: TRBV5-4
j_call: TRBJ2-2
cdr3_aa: CASSLTRTSGGDTGELFF

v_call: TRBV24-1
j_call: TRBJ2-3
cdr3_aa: CATGGEGDTQYF